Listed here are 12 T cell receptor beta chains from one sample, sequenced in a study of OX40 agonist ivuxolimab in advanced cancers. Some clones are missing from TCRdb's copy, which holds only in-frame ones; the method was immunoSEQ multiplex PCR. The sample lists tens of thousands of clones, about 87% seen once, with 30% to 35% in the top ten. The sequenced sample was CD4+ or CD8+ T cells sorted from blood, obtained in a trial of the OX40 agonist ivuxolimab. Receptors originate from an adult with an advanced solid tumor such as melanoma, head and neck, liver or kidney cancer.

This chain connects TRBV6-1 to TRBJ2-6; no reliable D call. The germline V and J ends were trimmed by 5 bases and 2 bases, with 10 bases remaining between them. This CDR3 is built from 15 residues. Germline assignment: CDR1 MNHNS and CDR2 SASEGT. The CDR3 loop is CASSTMGTGANVLTF. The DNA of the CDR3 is TGTGCCAGCAGTACCATGGGGACTGGGGCCAACGTCCTGACTTTC.

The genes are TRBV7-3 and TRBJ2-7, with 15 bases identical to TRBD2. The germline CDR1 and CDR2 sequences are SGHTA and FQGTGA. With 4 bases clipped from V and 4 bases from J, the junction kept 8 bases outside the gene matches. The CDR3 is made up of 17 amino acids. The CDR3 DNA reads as TGTGCCAGCAGCTGGGGACTAGCGGGGGGATTAGGGTACGAGCAGTACTTC. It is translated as CASSWGLAGGLGYEQYF.

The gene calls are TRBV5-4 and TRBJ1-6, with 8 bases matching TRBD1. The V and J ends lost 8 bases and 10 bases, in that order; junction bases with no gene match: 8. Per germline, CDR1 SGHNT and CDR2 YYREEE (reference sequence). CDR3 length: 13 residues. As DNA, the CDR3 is TGTGCCAGTCGCGGACAGGGTGAATCACCCCTCCACTTT. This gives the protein CASRGQGESPLHF. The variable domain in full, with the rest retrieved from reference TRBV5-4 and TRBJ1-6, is ETGVTQSPTHLIKTRGQQVTLRCSSQSGHNTVSWYQQALGQGPQFIFQYYREEENGRGNFPPRFSGLQFPNYSSELNVNALELDDSALYLCASRGQGESPLHFGNGTRLTVT.

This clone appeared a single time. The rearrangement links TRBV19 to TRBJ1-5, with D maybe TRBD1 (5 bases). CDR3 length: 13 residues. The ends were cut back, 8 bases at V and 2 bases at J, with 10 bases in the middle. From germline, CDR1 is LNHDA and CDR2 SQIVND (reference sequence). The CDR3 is CASEIGGNQPQHF. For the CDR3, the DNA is TGTGCCAGTGAAATAGGGGGCAATCAGCCCCAGCATTTT.

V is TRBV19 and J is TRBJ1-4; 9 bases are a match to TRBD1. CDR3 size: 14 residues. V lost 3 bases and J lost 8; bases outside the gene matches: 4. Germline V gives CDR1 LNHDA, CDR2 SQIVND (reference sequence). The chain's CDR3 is CASSMRTGAEKLFF. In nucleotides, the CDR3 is TGTGCCAGTAGTATGAGGACAGGGGCGGAAAAACTGTTTTTT. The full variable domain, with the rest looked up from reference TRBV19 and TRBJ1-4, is DGGITQSPKYLFRKEGQNVTLSCEQNLNHDAMYWYRQDPGQGLRLIYYSQIVNDFQKGDIAEGYSVSREKKESFPLTVTSAQKNPTAFYLCASSMRTGAEKLFFGSGTQLSVL.

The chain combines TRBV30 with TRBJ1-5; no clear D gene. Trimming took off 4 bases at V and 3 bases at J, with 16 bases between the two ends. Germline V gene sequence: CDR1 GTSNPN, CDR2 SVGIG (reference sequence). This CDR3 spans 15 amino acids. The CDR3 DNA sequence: TGTGCCTGGACCCGCCAAGGGCGTGACAATCAGCCCCAGCATTTT. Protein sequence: CAWTRQGRDNQPQHF.

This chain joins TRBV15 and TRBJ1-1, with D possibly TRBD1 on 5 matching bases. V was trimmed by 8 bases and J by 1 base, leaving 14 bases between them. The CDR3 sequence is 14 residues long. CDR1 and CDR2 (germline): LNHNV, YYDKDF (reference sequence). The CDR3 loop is CATQMGRKNTEAFF. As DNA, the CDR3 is TGTGCCACCCAGATGGGACGGAAGAACACTGAAGCTTTCTTT.

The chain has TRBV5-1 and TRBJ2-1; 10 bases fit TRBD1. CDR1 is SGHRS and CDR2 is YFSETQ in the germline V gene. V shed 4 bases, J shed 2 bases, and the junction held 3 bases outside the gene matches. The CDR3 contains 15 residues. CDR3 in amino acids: CASSPGTGAYNEQFF. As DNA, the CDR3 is TGCGCCAGCAGCCCCGGGACAGGGGCCTACAATGAGCAGTTCTTC.

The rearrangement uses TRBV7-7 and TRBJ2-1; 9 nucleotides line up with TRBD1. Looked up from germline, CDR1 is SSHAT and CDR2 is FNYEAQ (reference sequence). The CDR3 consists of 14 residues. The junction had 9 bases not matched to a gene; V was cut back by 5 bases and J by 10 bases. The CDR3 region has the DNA TGTGCCAGCAGCCGGGACAGGGACTCGGAGGAGCAGTTCTTC. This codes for CASSRDRDSEEQFF.

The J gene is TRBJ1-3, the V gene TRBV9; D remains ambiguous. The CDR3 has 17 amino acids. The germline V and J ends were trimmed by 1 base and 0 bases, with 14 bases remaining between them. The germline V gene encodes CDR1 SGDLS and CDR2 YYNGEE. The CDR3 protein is CASSVSAGRNSGNTIYF. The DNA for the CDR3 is TGTGCCAGCAGCGTATCCGCCGGGAGAAACTCTGGAAACACCATATATTTT. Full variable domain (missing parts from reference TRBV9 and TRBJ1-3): DSGVTQTPKHLITATGQRVTLRCSPRSGDLSVYWYQQSLDQGLQFLIQYYNGEERAKGNILERFSAQQFPDLHSELNLSSLELGDSALYFCASSVSAGRNSGNTIYFGEGSWLTVV.

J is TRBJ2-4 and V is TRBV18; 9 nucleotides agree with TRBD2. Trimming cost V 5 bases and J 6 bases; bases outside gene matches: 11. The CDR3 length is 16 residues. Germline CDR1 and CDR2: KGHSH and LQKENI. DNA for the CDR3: TGTGCCAGCTCAAGCGCGGGACTAGCCATGCCAAACATTCAGTACTTC. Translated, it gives CASSSAGLAMPNIQYF.

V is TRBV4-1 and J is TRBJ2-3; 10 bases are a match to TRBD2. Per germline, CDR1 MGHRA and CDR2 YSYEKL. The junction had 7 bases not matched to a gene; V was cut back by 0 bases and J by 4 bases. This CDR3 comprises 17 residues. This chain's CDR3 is CASSQDLAGDPPDTQYF. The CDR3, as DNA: TGCGCCAGCAGCCAAGATCTAGCGGGAGACCCCCCAGATACGCAGTATTTT.